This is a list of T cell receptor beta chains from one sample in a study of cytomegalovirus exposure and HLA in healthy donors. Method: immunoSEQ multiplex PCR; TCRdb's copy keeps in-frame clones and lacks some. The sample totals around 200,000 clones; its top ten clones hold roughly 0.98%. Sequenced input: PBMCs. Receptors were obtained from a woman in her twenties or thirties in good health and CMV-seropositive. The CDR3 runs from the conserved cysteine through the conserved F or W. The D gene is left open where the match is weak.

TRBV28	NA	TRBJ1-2	TGTGCCAGCAGGGGGGGGTACGTGGGCTACACCTTC	CASRGGYVGYTF
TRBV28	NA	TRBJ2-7	TGTGCCAGCACCTCAGGGGAGGGACTCTACGAGCAGTACTTC	CASTSGEGLYEQYF
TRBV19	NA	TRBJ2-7	TGTGCCAGTAGTTTACGGGACACCGGCGGAGGCCGCGAGCAGTACTTC	CASSLRDTGGGREQYF
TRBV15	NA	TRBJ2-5	TGTGCCACCAGCAGAGGGGTCTCGGAGGGCCGGCAAGAGACCCAGTACTTC	CATSRGVSEGRQETQYF
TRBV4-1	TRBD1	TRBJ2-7	TGCGCCAGCAGCCTTAAAGTACGGGGACAGATAATCTACGAGCAGTACTTC	CASSLKVRGQIIYEQYF
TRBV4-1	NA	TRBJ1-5	TGCGCCAGCAGCCAAGTTCGGACAGCCGATCAGCCCCAGCATTTT	CASSQVRTADQPQHF
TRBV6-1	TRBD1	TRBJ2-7	TGTGCCAGCACTGACAGGGGCCTTTACGAGCAGTACTTC	CASTDRGLYEQYF
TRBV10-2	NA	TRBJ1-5	TGCGCCAGCAGTGATGTCAGGAATCAGCCCCAGCATTTT	CASSDVRNQPQHF
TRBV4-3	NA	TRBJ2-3	TGCGCCAGCAGCCAAGACTACGGACTCACAGATACGCAGTATTTT	CASSQDYGLTDTQYF
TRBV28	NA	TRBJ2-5	TGTGCCAGCAGTTTAGTTGGCCTTCAAGAGACCCAGTACTTC	CASSLVGLQETQYF
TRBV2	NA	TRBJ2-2	TGTGCCAGCAGTGGTCAGGGGAACGGGGAGCTGTTTTTT	CASSGQGNGELFF
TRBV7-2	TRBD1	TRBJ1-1	TGTGCCAGCAGCTTAAGGGGACAGGGGCACACTGAAGCTTTCTTT	CASSLRGQGHTEAFF
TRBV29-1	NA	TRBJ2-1	TGCAGCGTTGGAGGGCAGAGTAATAAGCAGTTCTTC	CSVGGQSNKQFF
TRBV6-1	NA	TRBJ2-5	TGTGCCAGCAGTGAAGCACTAGGAAACCAAGAGACCCAGTACTTC	CASSEALGNQETQYF
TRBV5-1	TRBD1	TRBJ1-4	TGCGCCAGCAGCACCAGGGGGCCGGATGAAAAACTGTTTTTT	CASSTRGPDEKLFF
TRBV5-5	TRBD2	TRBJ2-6	TGTGCCAGCAGCTTAGCGGGGGCTGGGGCCAACGTCCTGACTTTC	CASSLAGAGANVLTF
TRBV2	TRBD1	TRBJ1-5	TGTGCCAGCAGCTCGACAGGGGACAATCAGCCCCAGCATTTT	CASSSTGDNQPQHF
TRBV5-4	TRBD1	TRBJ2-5	TGTGCCAGCAGGCCCGGGACAGTACAAGAGACCCAGTACTTC	CASRPGTVQETQYF
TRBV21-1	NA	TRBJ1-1	TGTGCCAGCAGCATGACGACAGGGAGGAGGTCTGAAGCTTTCTTT	CASSMTTGRRSEAFF
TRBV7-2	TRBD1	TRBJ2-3	TGTGCCAGCAGCTTAGCTATGACAGGGGGCGAGCAGTATTTT	CASSLAMTGGEQYF
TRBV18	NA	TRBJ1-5	TGTGCCAGCTCACCAGGGGGGGTTCTAAGAAGCAATCAGCCCCAGCATTTT	CASSPGGVLRSNQPQHF
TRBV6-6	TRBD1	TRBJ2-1	TGTGCCAGCGGTACGAGACAGGGAACCTACAATGAGCAGTTCTTC	CASGTRQGTYNEQFF
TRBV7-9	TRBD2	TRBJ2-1	TGTGCCAGCAGCGGTGGGTCTAGCGGGGGGAATGAGCAATTCTTC	CASSGGSSGGNEQFF
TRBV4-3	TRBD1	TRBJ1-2	TGCGCCAGCAGCTTCGATGGTGCAGGGGGCGCTTATGGCTACACCTTC	CASSFDGAGGAYGYTF
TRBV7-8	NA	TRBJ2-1	TGTGCCAGCAGCCGAGTAAATGAGCAGTTCTTC	CASSRVNEQFF
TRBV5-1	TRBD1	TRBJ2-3	TGCGCCAGCAGCCCCGGGACAGGGTCGGATACGCAGTATTTT	CASSPGTGSDTQYF
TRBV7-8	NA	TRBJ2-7	TGTGCCAGCAGCAGCCTAAGTGTCTCGTACGAGCAGTACTTC	CASSSLSVSYEQYF
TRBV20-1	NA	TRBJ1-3	TGCAGTGCTAGAGTCGGGTACACCATATATTTT	CSARVGYTIYF
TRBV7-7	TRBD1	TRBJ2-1	TGTGCCAGCAGCTTAGCGCAGGGACAGGCAAAAAACAATGAGCAGTTCTTC	CASSLAQGQAKNNEQFF
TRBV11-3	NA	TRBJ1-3	TGTGCCAGCAGCTTAAACCGAGACTCTGGAAACACCATATATTTT	CASSLNRDSGNTIYF
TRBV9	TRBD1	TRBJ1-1	TGTGCCAGCAGCCTTCAGGGGGCCGGCACTGAAGCTTTCTTT	CASSLQGAGTEAFF
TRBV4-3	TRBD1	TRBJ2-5	TGCGCCAGCAGCCAAGAGGGCAGGGGGCTGGAGACCCAGTACTTC	CASSQEGRGLETQYF
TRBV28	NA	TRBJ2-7	TGTGCCAGCAGTTTAACCAGGGGGGCCTACGAGCAGTACTTC	CASSLTRGAYEQYF
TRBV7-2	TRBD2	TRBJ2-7	TGTGCCAGCAGCTTAGCAGGGACTAGCGGGGGGCTATACGAGCAGTACTTC	CASSLAGTSGGLYEQYF
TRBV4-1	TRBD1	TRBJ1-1	TGCGCCAGCAGCCAGCAGACAGGGAGAACTGAAGCTTTCTTT	CASSQQTGRTEAFF
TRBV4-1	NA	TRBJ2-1	TGCGCCAGCAGCCAAGGAGAGGTAGCAAGTAATGAGCAGTTCTTC	CASSQGEVASNEQFF
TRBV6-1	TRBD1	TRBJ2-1	TGTGCCAGCATACCCGGGACAGGGGATTACAATGAGCAGTTCTTC	CASIPGTGDYNEQFF
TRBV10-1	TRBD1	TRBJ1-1	TGCGCCAGCAAGGCCGGGACAGGGAGGTCGAACACTGAAGCTTTCTTT	CASKAGTGRSNTEAFF
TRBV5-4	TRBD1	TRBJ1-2	TGTGCCAGCAGCCTACCCCCGGGACAGGGGGCCGGGCCACACACCTTC	CASSLPPGQGAGPHTF
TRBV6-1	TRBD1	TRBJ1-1	TGTGCCAGCAGTGGAAGACAGGGCTTTGAAGCTTTCTTT	CASSGRQGFEAFF
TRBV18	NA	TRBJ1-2	TGTGCCAGCGTTGAACAGGAGATAACTAACTATGGCTACACCTTC	CASVEQEITNYGYTF
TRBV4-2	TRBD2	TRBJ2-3	TGTGCCAGCAGCCAAGGCGGACTAGCGGGAGGATATACGCAGTATTTT	CASSQGGLAGGYTQYF
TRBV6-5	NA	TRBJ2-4	TGTGCCAGCAGTTACTCGGAGAACGGGAACATTCAGTACTTC	CASSYSENGNIQYF
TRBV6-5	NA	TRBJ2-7	TGTGCCAGCAGTTACTCCGGGCAGCGGGCCCACGAGCAGTACTTC	CASSYSGQRAHEQYF
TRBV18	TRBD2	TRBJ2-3	TGTGCCAGCTCACCAGGCGGGAGGGCCTCGGGTACGCAGTATTTT	CASSPGGRASGTQYF
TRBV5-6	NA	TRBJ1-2	TGTGCCAGCAGCTTGGTAGGGGTGGGGGGCTACACCTTC	CASSLVGVGGYTF
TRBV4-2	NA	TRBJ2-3	TGTGCCAGCAGCCAAGACACGGGCACAGATACGCAGTATTTT	CASSQDTGTDTQYF
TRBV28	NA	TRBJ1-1	TGTGCCAGCAGTTGGGCTTCGGAAGCTTTCTTT	CASSWASEAFF
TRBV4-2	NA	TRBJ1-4	TGTGCCAGCAGCCAAGAGACGGGGGGGAAGGGCGAAAAACTGTTTTTT	CASSQETGGKGEKLFF
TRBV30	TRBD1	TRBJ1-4	TGTGCCTGGAGGGCGCAGGGGGCCCGCGATTCGGAAAAACTGTTTTTT	CAWRAQGARDSEKLFF
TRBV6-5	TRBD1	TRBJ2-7	TGTGCCAGCAGTTCCCCAACAGGGGCGGCCGAGCAGTACTTC	CASSSPTGAAEQYF
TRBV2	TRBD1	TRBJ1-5	TGTGCCAGCAGATCGGACAGGTACAATCAGCCCCAGCATTTT	CASRSDRYNQPQHF
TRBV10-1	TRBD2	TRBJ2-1	TGCGCCAGCAGTGAAGGGACTAGCGGGAGAAATGAGCAGTTCTTC	CASSEGTSGRNEQFF